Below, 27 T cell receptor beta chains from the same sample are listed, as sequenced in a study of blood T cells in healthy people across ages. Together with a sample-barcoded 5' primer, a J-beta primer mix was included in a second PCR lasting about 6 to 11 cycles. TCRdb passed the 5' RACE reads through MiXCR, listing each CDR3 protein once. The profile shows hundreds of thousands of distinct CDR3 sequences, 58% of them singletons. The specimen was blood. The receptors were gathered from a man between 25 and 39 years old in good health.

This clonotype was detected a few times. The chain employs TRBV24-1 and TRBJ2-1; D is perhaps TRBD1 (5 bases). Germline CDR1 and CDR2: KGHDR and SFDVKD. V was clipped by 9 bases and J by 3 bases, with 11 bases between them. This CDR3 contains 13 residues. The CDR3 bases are TGTGCCACCCAGGACAACTACTACAATGAGCAGTTCTTC. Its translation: CATQDNYYNEQFF.

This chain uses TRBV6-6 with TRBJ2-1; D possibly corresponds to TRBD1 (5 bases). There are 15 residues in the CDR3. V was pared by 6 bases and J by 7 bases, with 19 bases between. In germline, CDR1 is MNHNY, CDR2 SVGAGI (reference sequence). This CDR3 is CASSRTLGLGNEQFF. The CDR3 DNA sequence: TGTGCCAGCAGCCGTACCTTGGGGCTGGGGAATGAGCAGTTCTTC.

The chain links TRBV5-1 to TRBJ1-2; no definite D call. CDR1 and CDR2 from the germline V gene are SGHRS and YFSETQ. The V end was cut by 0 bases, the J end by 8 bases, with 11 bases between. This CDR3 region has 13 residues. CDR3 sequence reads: CASSLDWVGGYTF. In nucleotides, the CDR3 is TGCGCCAGCAGCTTGGATTGGGTAGGGGGCTACACCTTC.

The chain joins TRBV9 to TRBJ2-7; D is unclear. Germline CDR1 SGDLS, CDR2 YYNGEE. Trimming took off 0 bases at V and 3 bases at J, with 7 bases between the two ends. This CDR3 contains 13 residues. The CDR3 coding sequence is TGTGCCAGCAGCGTAGCCAGCCACTACGAGCAGTACTTC. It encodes CASSVASHYEQYF.

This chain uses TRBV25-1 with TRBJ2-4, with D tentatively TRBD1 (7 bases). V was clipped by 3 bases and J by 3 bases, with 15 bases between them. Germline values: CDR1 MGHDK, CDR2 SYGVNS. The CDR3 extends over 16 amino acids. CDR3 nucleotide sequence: TGTGCCAGCAGTGAGGTTCGACAGGGAGGCAAAAACATTCAGTACTTC. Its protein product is CASSEVRQGGKNIQYF.

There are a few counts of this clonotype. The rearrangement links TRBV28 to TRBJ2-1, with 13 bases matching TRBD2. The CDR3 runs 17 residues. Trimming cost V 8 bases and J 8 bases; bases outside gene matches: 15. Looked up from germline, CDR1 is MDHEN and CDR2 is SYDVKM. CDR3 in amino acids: CASPRTGLAGIIDEQFF. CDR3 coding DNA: TGTGCCAGCCCACGAACGGGACTAGCGGGAATTATAGATGAGCAGTTCTTC.

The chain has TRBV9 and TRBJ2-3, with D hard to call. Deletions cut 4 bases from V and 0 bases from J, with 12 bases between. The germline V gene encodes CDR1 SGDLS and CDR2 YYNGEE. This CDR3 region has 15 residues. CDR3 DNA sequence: TGTGCCAGCAGCTCATCCCCAATTAGCACAGATACGCAGTATTTT. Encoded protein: CASSSSPISTDTQYF.

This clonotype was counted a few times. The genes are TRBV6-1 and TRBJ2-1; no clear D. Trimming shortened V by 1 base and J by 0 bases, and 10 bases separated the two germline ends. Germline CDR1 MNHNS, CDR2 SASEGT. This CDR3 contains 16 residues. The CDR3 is CASSEDPPASYNEQFF. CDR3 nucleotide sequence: TGTGCCAGCAGTGAAGACCCACCAGCCTCCTACAATGAGCAGTTCTTC.

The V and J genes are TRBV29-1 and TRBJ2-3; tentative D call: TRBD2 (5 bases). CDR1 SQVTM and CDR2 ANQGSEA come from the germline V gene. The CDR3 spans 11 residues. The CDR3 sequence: CWRRSLYTQYF. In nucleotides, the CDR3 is TGCTGGAGGAGGAGTCTTTATACGCAGTATTTT.

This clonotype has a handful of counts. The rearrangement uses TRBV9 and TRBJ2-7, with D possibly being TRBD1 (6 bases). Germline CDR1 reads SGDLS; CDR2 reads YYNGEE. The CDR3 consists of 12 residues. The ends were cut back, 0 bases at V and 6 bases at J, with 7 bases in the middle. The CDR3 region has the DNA TGTGCCAGCAGCGTAGTAGGGGGCGAGCAGTACTTC. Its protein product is CASSVVGGEQYF.

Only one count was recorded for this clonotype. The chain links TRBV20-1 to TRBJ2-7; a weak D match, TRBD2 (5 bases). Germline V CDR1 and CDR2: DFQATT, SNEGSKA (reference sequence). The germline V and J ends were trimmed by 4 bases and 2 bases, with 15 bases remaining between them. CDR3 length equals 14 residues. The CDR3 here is CSATFEGVAYEQYF. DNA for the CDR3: TGCAGTGCTACCTTTGAGGGTGTGGCCTACGAGCAGTACTTC.

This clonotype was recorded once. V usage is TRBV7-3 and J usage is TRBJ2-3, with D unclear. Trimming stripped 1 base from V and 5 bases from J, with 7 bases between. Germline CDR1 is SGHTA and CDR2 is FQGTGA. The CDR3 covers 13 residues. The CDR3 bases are TGTGCCAGCAGCTTAAGCCCCCGAGATACGCAGTATTTT. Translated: CASSLSPRDTQYF.

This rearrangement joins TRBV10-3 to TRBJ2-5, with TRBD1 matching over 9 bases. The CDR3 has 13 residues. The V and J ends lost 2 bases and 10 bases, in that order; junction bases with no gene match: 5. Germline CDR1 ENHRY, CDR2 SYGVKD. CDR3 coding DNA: TGTGCCATCAGTGAGCCTGGGACAGGGTTCCAGTACTTC. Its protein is CAISEPGTGFQYF.

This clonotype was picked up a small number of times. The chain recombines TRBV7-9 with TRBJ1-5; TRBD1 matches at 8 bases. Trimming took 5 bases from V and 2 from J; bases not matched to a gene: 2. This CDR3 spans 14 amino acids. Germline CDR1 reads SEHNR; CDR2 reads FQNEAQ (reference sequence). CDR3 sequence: CASSATGGNQPQHF. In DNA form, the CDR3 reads TGTGCCAGCAGCGCGACAGGGGGCAATCAGCCCCAGCATTTT.

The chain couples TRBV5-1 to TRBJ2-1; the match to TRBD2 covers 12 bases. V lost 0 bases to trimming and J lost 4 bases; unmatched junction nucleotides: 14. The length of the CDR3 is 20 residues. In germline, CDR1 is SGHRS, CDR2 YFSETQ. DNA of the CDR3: TGCGCCAGCAGCTTGGTCGGGAAGACTAGCGGGAGAGAAGTTTACAATGAGCAGTTCTTC. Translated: CASSLVGKTSGREVYNEQFF.

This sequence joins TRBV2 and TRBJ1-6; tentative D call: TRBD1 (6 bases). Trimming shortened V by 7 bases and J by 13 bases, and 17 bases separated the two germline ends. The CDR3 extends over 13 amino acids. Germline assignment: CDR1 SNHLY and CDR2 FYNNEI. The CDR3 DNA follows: TGTGCCAGCACGGGAGACAGGCAAAATCCCCTCCACTTT. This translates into CASTGDRQNPLHF. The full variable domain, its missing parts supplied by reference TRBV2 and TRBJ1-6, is EPEVTQTPSHQVTQMGQEVILRCVPISNHLYFYWYRQILGQKVEFLVSFYNNEISEKSEIFDDQFSVERPDGSNFTLKIRSTKLEDSAMYFCASTGDRQNPLHFGNGTRLTVT.

The CDR3 is CSARPTLVADTQYF. CDR3 coding DNA: TGCAGTGCTAGGCCGACCCTGGTTGCGGATACGCAGTATTTT. The chain has TRBV20-1 and TRBJ2-3; D gene uncertain. The V and J ends lost 3 bases and 6 bases respectively, with 16 bases between them. CDR1 DFQATT and CDR2 SNEGSKA come from the germline V gene (reference sequence). This CDR3 has 14 amino acids.

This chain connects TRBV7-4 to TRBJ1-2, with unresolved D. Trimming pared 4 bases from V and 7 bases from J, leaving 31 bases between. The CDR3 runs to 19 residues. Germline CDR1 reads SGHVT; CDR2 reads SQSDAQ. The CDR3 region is CASSSTRIRARPPLGGYTF. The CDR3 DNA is TGTGCCAGCAGCTCGACCCGAATCCGGGCCCGCCCCCCGCTGGGTGGCTACACCTTC.

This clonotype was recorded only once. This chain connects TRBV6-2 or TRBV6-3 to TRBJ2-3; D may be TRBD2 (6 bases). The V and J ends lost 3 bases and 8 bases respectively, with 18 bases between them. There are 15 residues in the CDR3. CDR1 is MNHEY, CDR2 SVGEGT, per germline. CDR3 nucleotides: TGTGCCAGCAGTTATAGTCGTCAGACCGGGGGTACGCAGTATTTT. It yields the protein CASSYSRQTGGTQYF.

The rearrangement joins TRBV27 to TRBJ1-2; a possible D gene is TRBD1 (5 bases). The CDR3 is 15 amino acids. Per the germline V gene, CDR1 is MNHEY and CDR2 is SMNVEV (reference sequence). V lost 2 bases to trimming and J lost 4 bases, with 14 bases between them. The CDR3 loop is CASSLQPDSLYGYTF. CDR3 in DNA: TGTGCCAGCAGTTTACAGCCTGACAGCCTCTATGGCTACACCTTC.

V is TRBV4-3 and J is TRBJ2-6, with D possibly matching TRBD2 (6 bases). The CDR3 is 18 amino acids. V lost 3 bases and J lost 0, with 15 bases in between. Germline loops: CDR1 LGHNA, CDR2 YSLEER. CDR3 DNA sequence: TGCGCCAGCAGCCAGTATAGCGGTTCCCGCTCTGGGGCCAACGTCCTGACTTTC. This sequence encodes CASSQYSGSRSGANVLTF.

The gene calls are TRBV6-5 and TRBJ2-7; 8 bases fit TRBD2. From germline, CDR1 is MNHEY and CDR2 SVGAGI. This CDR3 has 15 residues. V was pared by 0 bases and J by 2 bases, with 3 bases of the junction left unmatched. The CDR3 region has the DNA TGTGCCAGCAGTTACTCGTCGGGAGGGGCCTACGAGCAGTACTTC. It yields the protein CASSYSSGGAYEQYF.

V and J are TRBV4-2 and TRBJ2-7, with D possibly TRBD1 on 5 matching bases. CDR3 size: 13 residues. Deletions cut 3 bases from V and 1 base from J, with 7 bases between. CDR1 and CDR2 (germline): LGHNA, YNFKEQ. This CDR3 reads CASSHDSSYEQYF. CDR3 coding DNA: TGTGCCAGCAGCCACGACAGTTCCTACGAGCAGTACTTC.

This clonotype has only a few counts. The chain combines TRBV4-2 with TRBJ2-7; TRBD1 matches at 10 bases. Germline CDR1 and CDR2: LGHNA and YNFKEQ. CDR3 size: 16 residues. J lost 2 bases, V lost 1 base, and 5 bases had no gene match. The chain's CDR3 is CASSQGDRGDPYEQYF. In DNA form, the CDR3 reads TGTGCCAGCAGCCAAGGGGACAGGGGCGACCCCTACGAGCAGTACTTC.

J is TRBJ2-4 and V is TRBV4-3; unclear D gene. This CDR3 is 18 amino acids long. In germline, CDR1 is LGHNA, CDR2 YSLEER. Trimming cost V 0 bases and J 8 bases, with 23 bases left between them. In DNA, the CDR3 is TGCGCCAGCAGCCAAGACATGACCTTAAAAGCCCGCACAGACATTCAGTACTTC. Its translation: CASSQDMTLKARTDIQYF.

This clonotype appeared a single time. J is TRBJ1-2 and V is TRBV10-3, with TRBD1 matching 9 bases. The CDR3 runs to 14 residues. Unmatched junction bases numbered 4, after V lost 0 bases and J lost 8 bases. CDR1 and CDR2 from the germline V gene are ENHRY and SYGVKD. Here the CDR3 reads CAISESQGAGGYTF. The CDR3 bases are TGTGCCATCAGTGAGTCACAGGGGGCAGGAGGCTACACCTTC.

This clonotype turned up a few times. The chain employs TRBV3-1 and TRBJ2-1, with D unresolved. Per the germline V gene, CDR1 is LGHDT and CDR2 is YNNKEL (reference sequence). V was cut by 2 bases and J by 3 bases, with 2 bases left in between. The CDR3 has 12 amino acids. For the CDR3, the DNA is TGTGCCAGCAGCCAATACTACAATGAGCAGTTCTTC. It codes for CASSQYYNEQFF.